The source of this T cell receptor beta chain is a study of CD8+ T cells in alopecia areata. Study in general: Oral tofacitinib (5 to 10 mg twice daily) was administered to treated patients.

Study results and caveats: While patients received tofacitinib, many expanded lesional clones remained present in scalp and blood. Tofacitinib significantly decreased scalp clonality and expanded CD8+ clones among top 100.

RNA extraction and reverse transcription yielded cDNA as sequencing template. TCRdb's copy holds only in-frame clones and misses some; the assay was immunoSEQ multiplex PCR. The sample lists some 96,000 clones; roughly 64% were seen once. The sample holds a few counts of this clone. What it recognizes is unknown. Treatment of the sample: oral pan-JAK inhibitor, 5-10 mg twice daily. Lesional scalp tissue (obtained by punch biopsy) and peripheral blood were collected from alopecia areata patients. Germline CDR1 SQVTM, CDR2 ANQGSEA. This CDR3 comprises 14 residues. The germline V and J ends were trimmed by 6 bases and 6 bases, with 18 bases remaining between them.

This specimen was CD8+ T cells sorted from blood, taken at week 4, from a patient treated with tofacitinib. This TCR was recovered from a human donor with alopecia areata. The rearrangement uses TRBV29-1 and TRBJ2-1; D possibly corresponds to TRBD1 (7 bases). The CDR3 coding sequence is TGCAGCGTACGCAAGGAGGGGGCCCTCAATGAGCAGTTCTTC. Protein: CSVRKEGALNEQFF.